This T cell receptor beta chain is from a study of blood T cell repertoires in COVID-19. CDR3 length equals 17 residues. Per the germline V gene, CDR1 is ENHRY and CDR2 is SYGVKD. V gave up 3 bases and J gave up 2 bases; unmatched junction bases: 6. Sequenced by immunoSEQ multiplex PCR; TCRdb stores in-frame clones only, minus some. The sample includes 250,000 to 350,000 clones, 70% to 90% of them seen just once. Input material: PBMCs or T cells enriched from blood (not recorded which). The V gene is TRBV10-3, the J gene TRBJ2-5; 13 bases are a match to TRBD2. The clonotype was recovered from a woman in her thirties who had recovered from COVID-19. The CDR3 region is CAISELAGGRRQETQYF. The CDR3 DNA follows: TGTGCCATCAGTGAACTAGCGGGGGGGCGTCGGCAAGAGACCCAGTACTTC.